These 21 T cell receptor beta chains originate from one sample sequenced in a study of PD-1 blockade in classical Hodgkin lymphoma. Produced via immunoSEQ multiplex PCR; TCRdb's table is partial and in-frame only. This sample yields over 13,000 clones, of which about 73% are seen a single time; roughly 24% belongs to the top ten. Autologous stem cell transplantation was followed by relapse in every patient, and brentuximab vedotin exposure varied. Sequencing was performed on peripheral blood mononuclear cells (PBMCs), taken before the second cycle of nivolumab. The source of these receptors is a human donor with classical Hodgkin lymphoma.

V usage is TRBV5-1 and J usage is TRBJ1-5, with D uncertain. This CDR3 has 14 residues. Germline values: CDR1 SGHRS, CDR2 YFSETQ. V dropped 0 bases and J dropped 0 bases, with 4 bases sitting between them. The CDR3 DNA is TGCGCCAGCAGCTTGGGCGGTAGCAATCAGCCCCAGCATTTT. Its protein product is CASSLGGSNQPQHF.

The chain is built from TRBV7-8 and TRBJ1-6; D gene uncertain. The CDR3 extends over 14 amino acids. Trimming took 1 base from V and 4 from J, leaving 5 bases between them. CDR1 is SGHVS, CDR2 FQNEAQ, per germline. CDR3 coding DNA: TGTGCCAGCAGCTTAGGGCCTTATAATTCACCCCTCCACTTT. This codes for CASSLGPYNSPLHF.

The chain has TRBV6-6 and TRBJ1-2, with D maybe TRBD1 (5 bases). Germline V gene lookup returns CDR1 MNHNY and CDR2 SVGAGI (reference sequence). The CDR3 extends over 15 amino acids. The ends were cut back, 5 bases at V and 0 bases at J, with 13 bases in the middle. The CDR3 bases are TGTGCCAGCAGTAAAACAGGACCTGCTAACTATGGCTACACCTTC. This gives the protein CASSKTGPANYGYTF.

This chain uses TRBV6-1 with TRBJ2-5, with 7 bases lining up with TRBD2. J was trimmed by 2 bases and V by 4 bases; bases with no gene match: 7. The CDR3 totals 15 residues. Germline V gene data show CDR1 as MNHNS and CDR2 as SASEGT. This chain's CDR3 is CASSGGTIQQETQYF. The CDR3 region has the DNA TGTGCCAGCAGTGGGGGGACTATACAACAAGAGACCCAGTACTTC.

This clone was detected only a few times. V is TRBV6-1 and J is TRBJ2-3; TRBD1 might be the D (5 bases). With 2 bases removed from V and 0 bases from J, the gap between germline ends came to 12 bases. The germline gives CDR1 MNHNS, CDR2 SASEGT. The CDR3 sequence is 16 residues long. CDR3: CASSERGRASTDTQYF. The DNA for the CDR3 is TGTGCCAGCAGTGAAAGGGGCAGAGCTAGCACAGATACGCAGTATTTT.

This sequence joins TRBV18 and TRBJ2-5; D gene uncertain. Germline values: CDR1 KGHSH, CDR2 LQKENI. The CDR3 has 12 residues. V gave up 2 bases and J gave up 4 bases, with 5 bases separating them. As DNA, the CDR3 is TGTGCCAGCTCACCAGGTGGAGAGACCCAGTACTTC. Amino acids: CASSPGGETQYF.

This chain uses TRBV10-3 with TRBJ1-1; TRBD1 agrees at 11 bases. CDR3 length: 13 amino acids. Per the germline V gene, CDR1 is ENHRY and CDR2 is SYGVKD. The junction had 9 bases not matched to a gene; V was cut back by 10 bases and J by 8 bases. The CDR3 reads CATGQGAVGEAFF. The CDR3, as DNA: TGTGCCACCGGACAGGGGGCGGTGGGGGAAGCTTTCTTT.

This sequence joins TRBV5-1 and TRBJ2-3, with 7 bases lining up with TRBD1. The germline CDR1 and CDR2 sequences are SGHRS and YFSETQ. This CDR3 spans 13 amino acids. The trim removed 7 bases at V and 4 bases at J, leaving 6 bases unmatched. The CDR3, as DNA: TGCGCCAGCTTCTCGACAGGGTCAGATACGCAGTATTTT. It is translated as CASFSTGSDTQYF. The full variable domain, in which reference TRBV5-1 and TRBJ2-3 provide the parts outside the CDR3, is KAGVTQTPRYLIKTRGQQVTLSCSPISGHRSVSWYQQTPGQGLQFLFEYFSETQRNKGNFPGRFSGRQFSNSRSEMNVSTLELGDSALYLCASFSTGSDTQYFGPGTRLTVL.

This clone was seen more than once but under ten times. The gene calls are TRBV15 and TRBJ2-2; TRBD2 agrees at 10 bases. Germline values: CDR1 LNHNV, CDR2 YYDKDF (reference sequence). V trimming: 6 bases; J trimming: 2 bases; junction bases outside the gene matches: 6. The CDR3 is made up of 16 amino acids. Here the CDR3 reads CATSTGLAVNTGELFF. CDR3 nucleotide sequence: TGTGCCACCAGTACCGGACTAGCGGTTAACACCGGGGAGCTGTTTTTT. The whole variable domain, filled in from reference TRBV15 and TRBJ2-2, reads DAMVIQNPRYQVTQFGKPVTLSCSQTLNHNVMYWYQQKSSQAPKLLFHYYDKDFNNEADTPDNFQSRRPNTSFCFLDIRSPGLGDTAMYLCATSTGLAVNTGELFFGEGSRLTVL.

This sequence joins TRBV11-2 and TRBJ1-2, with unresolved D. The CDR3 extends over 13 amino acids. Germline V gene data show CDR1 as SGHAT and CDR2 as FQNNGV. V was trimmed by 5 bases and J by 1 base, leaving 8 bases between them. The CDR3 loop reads CASSPLYNYGYTF. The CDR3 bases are TGTGCCAGCAGCCCCCTTTATAACTATGGCTACACCTTC.

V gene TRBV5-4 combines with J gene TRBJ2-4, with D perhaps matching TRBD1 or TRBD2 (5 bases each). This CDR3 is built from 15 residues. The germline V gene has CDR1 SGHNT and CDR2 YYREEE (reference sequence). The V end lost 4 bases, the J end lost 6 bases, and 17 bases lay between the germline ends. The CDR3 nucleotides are TGTGCCAGCAGCCTAATGGGGACGCAGGGAAACATTCAGTACTTC. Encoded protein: CASSLMGTQGNIQYF.

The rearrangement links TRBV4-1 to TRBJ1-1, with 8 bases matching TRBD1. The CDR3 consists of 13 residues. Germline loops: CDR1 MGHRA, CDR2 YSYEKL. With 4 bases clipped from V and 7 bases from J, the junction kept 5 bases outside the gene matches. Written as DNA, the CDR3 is TGCGCCAGCAGCCGAGGACAGGGATTTGAAGCTTTCTTT. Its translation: CASSRGQGFEAFF.

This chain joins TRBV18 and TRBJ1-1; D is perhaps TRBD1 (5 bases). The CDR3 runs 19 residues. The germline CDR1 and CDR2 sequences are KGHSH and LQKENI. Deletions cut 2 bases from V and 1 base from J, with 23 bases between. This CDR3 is CASSPKPPIGGARNTEAFF. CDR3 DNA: TGTGCCAGCTCACCAAAGCCCCCCATAGGAGGGGCCAGGAACACTGAAGCTTTCTTT.

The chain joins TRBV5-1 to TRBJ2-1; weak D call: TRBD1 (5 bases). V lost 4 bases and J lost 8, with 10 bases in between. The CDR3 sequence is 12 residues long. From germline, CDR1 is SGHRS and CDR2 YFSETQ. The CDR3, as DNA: TGCGCCAGCAGCCCCCCAGGGTATGAGCAGTTCTTC. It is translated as CASSPPGYEQFF.

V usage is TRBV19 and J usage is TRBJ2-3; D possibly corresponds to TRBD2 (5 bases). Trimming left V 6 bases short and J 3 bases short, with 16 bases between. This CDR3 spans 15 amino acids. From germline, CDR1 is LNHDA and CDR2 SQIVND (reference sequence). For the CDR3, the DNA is TGTGCCAGTAGCTTAGGGCTAGCCCGTACAGATACGCAGTATTTT. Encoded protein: CASSLGLARTDTQYF.

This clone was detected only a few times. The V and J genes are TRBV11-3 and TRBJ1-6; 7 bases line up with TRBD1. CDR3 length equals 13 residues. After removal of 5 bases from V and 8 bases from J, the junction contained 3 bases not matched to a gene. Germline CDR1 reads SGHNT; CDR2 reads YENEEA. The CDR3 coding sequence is TGTGCCAGCAGCCCAACAGGGGATTCACCCCTCCACTTT. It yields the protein CASSPTGDSPLHF.

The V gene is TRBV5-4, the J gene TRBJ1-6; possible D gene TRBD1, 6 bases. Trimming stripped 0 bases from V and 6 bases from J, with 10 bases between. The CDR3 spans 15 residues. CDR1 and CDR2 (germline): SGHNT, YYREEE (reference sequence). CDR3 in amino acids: CASSLDRVGNSPLHF. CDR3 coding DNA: TGTGCCAGCAGCTTGGACAGGGTGGGTAATTCACCCCTCCACTTT.

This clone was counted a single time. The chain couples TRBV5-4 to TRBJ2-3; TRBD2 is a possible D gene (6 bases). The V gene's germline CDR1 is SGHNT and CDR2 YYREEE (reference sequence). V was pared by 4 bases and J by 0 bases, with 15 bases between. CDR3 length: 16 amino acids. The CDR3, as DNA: TGTGCCAGCAGCCCACCGGGACTCCCTAGCACAGATACGCAGTATTTT. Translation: CASSPPGLPSTDTQYF.

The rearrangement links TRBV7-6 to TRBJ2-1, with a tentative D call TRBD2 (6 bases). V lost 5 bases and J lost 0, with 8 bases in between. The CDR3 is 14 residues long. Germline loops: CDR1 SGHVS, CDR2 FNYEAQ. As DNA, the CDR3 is TGTGCCAGCAGCATGGGGGGCTCCTACAATGAGCAGTTCTTC. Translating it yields CASSMGGSYNEQFF.

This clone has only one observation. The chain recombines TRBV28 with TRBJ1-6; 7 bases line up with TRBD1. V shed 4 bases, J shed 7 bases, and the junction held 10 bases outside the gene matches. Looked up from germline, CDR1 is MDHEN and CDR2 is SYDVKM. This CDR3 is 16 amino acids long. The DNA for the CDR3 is TGTGCCAGCAGTTCCTTTCCGGGACAGAGCAATTCACCCCTCCACTTT. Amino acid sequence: CASSSFPGQSNSPLHF.

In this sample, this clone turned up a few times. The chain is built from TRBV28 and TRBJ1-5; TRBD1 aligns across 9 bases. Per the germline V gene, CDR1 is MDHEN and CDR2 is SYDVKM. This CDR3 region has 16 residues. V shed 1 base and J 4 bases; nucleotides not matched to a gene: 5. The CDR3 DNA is TGTGCCAGCAGTTTATACCGGACAGGGGTGAATCAGCCCCAGCATTTT. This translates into CASSLYRTGVNQPQHF.